This T cell receptor beta chain was retrieved from a study of T cell responses to AZD1222 COVID-19 vaccine. Findings and caveats of the study: In a largely white British group with more females than males, clonal diversity was possibly underestimated. Seropositive status at baseline applied to only five or six AZD1222 recipients. Scientists sampled the repertoires only once the peak T cell response had passed.

Generated by immunoSEQ multiplex PCR, the TCRdb table keeps only in-frame clones and is missing some. The table includes under 140,000 clones, 81% detected once. Details on this clone: The antigen is unknown.

The CDR3 loop spans 14 amino acids. In germline, CDR1 is DFQATT, CDR2 SNEGSKA (reference sequence). Trimming removed 3 bases from V and 0 bases from J; junction bases left unmatched: 4. This rearrangement joins TRBV20-1 to TRBJ1-1; 7 bases match TRBD1. The receptor's source is an adult in good health. The sample was peripheral blood, taken on day 0 of AZD1222 vaccination. This CDR3 reads CSASGDSLNTEAFF. The CDR3 DNA follows: TGCAGTGCTAGTGGGGACAGTTTGAACACTGAAGCTTTCTTT.